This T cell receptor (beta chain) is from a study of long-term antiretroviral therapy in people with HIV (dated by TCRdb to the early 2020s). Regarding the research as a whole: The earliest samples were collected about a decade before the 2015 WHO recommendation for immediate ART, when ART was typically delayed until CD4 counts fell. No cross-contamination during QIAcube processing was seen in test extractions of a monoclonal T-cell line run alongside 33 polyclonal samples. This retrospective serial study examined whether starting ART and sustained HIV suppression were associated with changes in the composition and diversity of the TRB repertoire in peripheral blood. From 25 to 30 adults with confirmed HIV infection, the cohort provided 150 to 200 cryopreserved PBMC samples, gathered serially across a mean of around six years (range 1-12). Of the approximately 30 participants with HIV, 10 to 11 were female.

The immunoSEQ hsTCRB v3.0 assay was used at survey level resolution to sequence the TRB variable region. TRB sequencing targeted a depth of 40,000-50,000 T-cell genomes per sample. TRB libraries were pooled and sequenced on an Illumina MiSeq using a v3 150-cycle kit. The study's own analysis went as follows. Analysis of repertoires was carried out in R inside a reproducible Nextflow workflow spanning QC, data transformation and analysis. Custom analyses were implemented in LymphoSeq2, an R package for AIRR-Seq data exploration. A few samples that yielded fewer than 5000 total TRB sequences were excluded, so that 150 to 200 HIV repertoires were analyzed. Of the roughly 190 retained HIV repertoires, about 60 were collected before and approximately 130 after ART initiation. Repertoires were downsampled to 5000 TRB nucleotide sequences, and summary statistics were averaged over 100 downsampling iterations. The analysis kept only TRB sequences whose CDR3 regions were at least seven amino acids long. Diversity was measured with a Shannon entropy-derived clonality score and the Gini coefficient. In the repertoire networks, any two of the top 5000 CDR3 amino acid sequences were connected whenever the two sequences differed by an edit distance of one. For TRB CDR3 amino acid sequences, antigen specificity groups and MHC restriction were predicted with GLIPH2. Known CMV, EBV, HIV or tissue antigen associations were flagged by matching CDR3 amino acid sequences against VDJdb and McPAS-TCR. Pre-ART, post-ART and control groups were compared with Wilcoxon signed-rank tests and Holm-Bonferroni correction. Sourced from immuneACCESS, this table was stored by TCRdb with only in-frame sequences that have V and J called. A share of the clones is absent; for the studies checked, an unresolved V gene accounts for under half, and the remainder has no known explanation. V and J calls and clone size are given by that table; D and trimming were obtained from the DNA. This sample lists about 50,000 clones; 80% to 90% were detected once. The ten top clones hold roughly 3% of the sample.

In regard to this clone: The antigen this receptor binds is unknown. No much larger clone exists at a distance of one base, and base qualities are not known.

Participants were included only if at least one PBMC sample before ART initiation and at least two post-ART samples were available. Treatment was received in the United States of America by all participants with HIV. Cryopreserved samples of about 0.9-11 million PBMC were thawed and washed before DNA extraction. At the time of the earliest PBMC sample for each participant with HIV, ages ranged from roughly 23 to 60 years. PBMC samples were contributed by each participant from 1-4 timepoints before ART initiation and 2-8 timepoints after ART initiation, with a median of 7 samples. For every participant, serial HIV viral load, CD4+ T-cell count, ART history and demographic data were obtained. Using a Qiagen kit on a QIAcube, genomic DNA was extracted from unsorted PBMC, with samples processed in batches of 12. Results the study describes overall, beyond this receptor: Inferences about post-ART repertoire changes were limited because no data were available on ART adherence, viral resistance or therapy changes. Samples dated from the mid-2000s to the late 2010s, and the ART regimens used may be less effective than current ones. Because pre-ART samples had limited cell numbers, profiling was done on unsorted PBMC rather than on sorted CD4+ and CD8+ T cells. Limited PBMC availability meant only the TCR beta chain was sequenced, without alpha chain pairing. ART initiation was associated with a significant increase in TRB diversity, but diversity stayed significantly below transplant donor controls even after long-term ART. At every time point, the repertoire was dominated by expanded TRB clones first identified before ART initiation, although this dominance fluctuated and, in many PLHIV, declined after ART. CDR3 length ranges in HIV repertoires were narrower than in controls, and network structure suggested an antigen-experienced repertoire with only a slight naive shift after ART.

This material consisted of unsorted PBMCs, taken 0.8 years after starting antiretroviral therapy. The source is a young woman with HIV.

This receptor carries the CDR3 CASSWGPTLDEKLFF. The DNA sequence is given as TGTGCCAGCAGCTGGGGGCCTACCCTAGACGAAAAACTGTTTTTT. The chain is encoded by TRBV7-2 joined to TRBJ1-4; TRBD1 is possibly the D segment (6 matching bases). From the germline V gene, CDR1 is SGHTA and CDR2 is FQGNSA. At the junction V is shortened by 4 bases and J by 8 bases, with 17 bases in between. The CDR3 spans 15 residues, from the cysteine through the phenylalanine. Just the 45-base CDR3 DNA is kept, in frame starting at base 1.